This T cell receptor (beta chain) stems from a study of tumor-infiltrating lymphocytes in primary liver carcinoma. About the research overall: Ranging in age from 30 to 69 years, the patients were men and women. General study findings and limits: Tumor-adjacent and tumor-blood pairs shared less of their repertoires than tumor region pairs shared. Relative to blood, tumors carried a significantly larger fraction of the repertoire in their top 250 clones (p = 0.039).

Unsorted whole blood yielded blood RNA, and germline DNA was extracted as well. The collection of about 4.3 milliliters of peripheral blood preceded surgery. As for this clonotype: The antigen is not known.

The investigators made TCR beta cDNA from roughly 0.55 ug total RNA, using a constant-region primer. ARM-PCR was slightly modified, and three nested multiplex PCR rounds with it gave rise to the TCR beta libraries. Via MiXCR, TCRdb re-called the multiplex PCR reads, giving one row per CDR3 protein. The sample has about 200,000 distinct CDR3 sequences, roughly two thirds seen once. The TCR originated in a woman aged 55-69 years with primary liver carcinoma and hepatitis B virus infection. Sample: peripheral blood.

The CDR3 region has the DNA TGTGCCAACACCTCTGGACTAGCGGGAGGGCCCGGCGGGGAGCTGTTTTTT. This encodes CANTSGLAGGPGGELFF. J is TRBJ2-2 and V is TRBV11-3; 15 positions agree with TRBD2. CDR1 and CDR2 (germline): SGHNT, YENEEA. With V trimmed by 10 bases and J by 7 bases, 13 bases remained unmatched. The CDR3 has 17 amino acids.